Detailed here is one T cell receptor (beta chain). The sample belongs to a study of cytomegalovirus exposure and HLA in healthy donors. Primers: 60 Vbeta forward and 13 Jbeta reverse. TCRdb's copy holds only in-frame clones and misses some; the assay was immunoSEQ multiplex PCR. The data hold 100,000 to 150,000 clones, with over 60% observed a single time. Germline CDR1 SNHLY, CDR2 FYNNEI. There are 14 residues in the CDR3. The junction had 7 bases not matched to a gene; V was cut back by 4 bases and J by 5 bases. Sequencing input: PBMCs. The clonotype was recovered from a female donor in good health and CMV-seropositive. V and J are TRBV2 and TRBJ2-5, with TRBD1 identical over 7 bases. The CDR3 protein is CASSAQGLGETQYF. CDR3 DNA: TGTGCCAGCAGTGCACAGGGGCTTGGGGAGACCCAGTACTTC.